A selection of T cell receptor beta chains follows, all from one sample in a study of beta chain features in type 1 diabetes. TCRdb's table, derived via immunoSEQ multiplex PCR, lists solely in-frame clones and lacks some. The sample has roughly 310,000 clones; more than 9.5% are singletons. Material: naive CD4+ T cells from blood. All receptors derive from a young woman in good health. Both conserved end residues are part of each CDR3. Fields, in order: D gene, J gene, V gene, clone size, CDR3 DNA, CDR3 protein. The D gene is left open where the match is weak. Expanded clones are given a class, and other clones once, few, many or no size at all.

d_call: TRBD2
j_call: TRBJ2-7
v_call: TRBV2
clone_size: NA
cdr3_nt: TGTGCCAGCAGAACGGGGAGGGCCTCCTACGAGCAGTACTTC
cdr3_aa: CASRTGRASYEQYF

d_call: NA
j_call: TRBJ2-1
v_call: TRBV5-6
clone_size: NA
cdr3_nt: TGTGCCAGCAGCTTGAAAGGTATTTGGGGAGGGCAGTTCTTC
cdr3_aa: CASSLKGIWGGQFF

d_call: TRBD2
j_call: TRBJ2-3
v_call: TRBV7-2
clone_size: NA
cdr3_nt: TGTGCCAGCAGCATTTATGCGGGAGGGAATGGGCAAAATACGCAGTATTTT
cdr3_aa: CASSIYAGGNGQNTQYF

d_call: TRBD1
j_call: TRBJ2-1
v_call: TRBV28
clone_size: NA
cdr3_nt: TGTGCCAGCAGTTCGGGACAGCTAAAGGTCGGTGAGCAGTTCTTC
cdr3_aa: CASSSGQLKVGEQFF

d_call: NA
j_call: TRBJ2-7
v_call: TRBV10-2
clone_size: few
cdr3_nt: TGCGCCAGCACGGGAGCCTACGAGCAGTACTTC
cdr3_aa: CASTGAYEQYF

d_call: NA
j_call: TRBJ2-2
v_call: TRBV14
clone_size: few
cdr3_nt: TGTGCCAGCAGCCAATTTCCGGGAGAAAGCTTTGGGGAGCTGTTTTTT
cdr3_aa: CASSQFPGESFGELFF

d_call: TRBD1
j_call: TRBJ2-1
v_call: TRBV7-2
clone_size: few
cdr3_nt: TGTGCCAGCAGCCCTGACAGGGTTAATGAGCAGTTCTTC
cdr3_aa: CASSPDRVNEQFF

d_call: NA
j_call: TRBJ2-5
v_call: TRBV27
clone_size: NA
cdr3_nt: TGTGCCAGCGGCCTCGGTGGGACTCAGTACTTC
cdr3_aa: CASGLGGTQYF

d_call: NA
j_call: TRBJ2-5
v_call: TRBV6-5
clone_size: NA
cdr3_nt: TGTGCCAGCAGGCCCGGAGGCCAAGAGACCCAGTACTTC
cdr3_aa: CASRPGGQETQYF

d_call: TRBD2
j_call: TRBJ2-1
v_call: TRBV14
clone_size: NA
cdr3_nt: TGTGCCAGCAGCCAAGATGTGGGACTAGCGGGCTACAATGAGCAGTTCTTC
cdr3_aa: CASSQDVGLAGYNEQFF

d_call: NA
j_call: TRBJ2-1
v_call: TRBV2
clone_size: few
cdr3_nt: TGTGCCCTCAAGCGGGCTGGCAACACTAATGAGCAGTTCTTC
cdr3_aa: CALKRAGNTNEQFF

d_call: TRBD2
j_call: TRBJ2-1
v_call: TRBV5-1
clone_size: few
cdr3_nt: TGCGCCAGCAGCCCCACTAGCGGGAGTAATGAGCAGTTCTTC
cdr3_aa: CASSPTSGSNEQFF

d_call: NA
j_call: TRBJ2-3
v_call: TRBV2
clone_size: few
cdr3_nt: TGTGCCAGCAGTGACGTTTCTAGTCCCTCCACAGATACGCAGTATTTT
cdr3_aa: CASSDVSSPSTDTQYF

d_call: TRBD2
j_call: TRBJ2-1
v_call: TRBV19
clone_size: NA
cdr3_nt: TGTGCCAGTAGTATAGTGGGACTAGCGGGATCCCACAATGAGCAGTTCTTC
cdr3_aa: CASSIVGLAGSHNEQFF

d_call: NA
j_call: TRBJ1-5
v_call: TRBV20-1
clone_size: NA
cdr3_nt: TGCAGTGCTAAGGGAGGGAAGCCCCAGCATTTT
cdr3_aa: CSAKGGKPQHF

d_call: TRBD2
j_call: TRBJ2-7
v_call: TRBV5-4
clone_size: few
cdr3_nt: TGTGCCAGCAGCACGACTAGCGGGACCCACGAGCAGTACTTC
cdr3_aa: CASSTTSGTHEQYF

d_call: NA
j_call: TRBJ2-7
v_call: TRBV7-8
clone_size: NA
cdr3_nt: TGTGCCAGCAGCTTAGGCCCGCTAGCGATCTCCTACGAGCAGTACTTC
cdr3_aa: CASSLGPLAISYEQYF